This T cell receptor beta chain stems from a study of T cell responses to AZD1222 COVID-19 vaccine. Study-level results: Repertoire collection took place solely once the T cell response had peaked.

Libraries were prepared by immunoSEQ multiplex PCR; TCRdb keeps only in-frame clonotypes and omits some of them. This sample carries more than 80,000 clones, approximately 85% of them seen once, and the ten largest clones take approximately 3.6%. The CDR3 runs to 14 residues. V was cut by 3 bases and J by 3 bases, with 12 bases left in between. CDR1 SGHTA and CDR2 FQGNSA come from the germline V gene. In the case of this clone: The antigen remains undetermined.

The sample consisted of peripheral blood, taken 28 days after the second AZD1222 dose. V is TRBV7-2 and J is TRBJ2-7; a possible D gene is TRBD1 (6 bases). This receptor was identified in an adult who received the AZD1222 COVID-19 vaccine. The CDR3 sequence: CASSLDSLGYEQYF. The CDR3, as DNA: TGTGCCAGCAGCTTGGACAGTTTAGGCTACGAGCAGTACTTC.